These T cell receptor beta chains were read from a single sample in a study of blood T cell repertoires in COVID-19. Sequenced by immunoSEQ multiplex PCR; TCRdb stores in-frame clones only, minus some. The data contain 300,000 to 350,000 clones, roughly 87% of them singletons. The source material was PBMCs or T cells enriched from blood (not recorded which). All receptors derive from a woman aged 18-35 years who had recovered from COVID-19. Each CDR3 is given with its conserved first and last residue. D genes are given only for firm matches.

j_gene	v_gene	d_gene	CDR3aa
TRBJ1-6	TRBV13	NA	CASSIAWGVSPLHF
TRBJ2-7	TRBV5-5	NA	CASSLSGIGSYEQYF
TRBJ2-1	TRBV18	NA	CASSPDRSSYNEQFF
TRBJ1-2	TRBV29-1	NA	CSVSSGAGYTF
TRBJ2-7	TRBV28	TRBD2	CASSFPGLAGGPSSDEQYF
TRBJ1-2	TRBV27	NA	CASSGRGYYGYTF
TRBJ1-2	TRBV4-3	TRBD1	CASSPYRDRVPRYGYTF
TRBJ2-1	TRBV14	TRBD1	CASSPRTGASSYNEQFF
TRBJ2-7	TRBV19	TRBD1	CASSIGTGGNEQYF
TRBJ1-3	TRBV19	NA	CASSVGLSGNTIYF
TRBJ2-7	TRBV5-4	NA	CASSLESSLNEQYF
TRBJ1-1	TRBV5-1	NA	CASSLNTEAFF
TRBJ1-4	TRBV5-6	TRBD1	CASSLWDRSQLVEKLFF
TRBJ2-7	TRBV9	TRBD2	CASSPRLAGVYEQYF
TRBJ1-1	TRBV18	NA	CASSPTGGDTEAFF
TRBJ2-7	TRBV5-8	NA	CASSLGSTPYEQYF
TRBJ1-5	TRBV6-5	TRBD1	CASRADRANQPQHF
TRBJ1-2	TRBV30	NA	CAWSREGDYNYGYTF
TRBJ1-2	TRBV11-1	NA	CASSPVTQQGYTF
TRBJ2-7	TRBV6-2/TRBV6-3	TRBD1	CASSGRDRTYEQYF
TRBJ2-1	TRBV6-2/TRBV6-3	NA	CASSLLDSTNNEQFF
TRBJ1-1	TRBV7-9	NA	CASSLGALTEAFF
TRBJ1-4	TRBV10-3	NA	CAISESEGDAREKLFF
TRBJ1-2	TRBV3-1/TRBV3-2	NA	CASSARGTGGGGYTF
TRBJ2-3	TRBV4-3	NA	CASSQVGGSRHTQYF
TRBJ1-2	TRBV7-9	NA	CAVGRGDYGYTF
TRBJ1-1	TRBV6-2/TRBV6-3	TRBD1	CASSPTGTGKAFF
TRBJ1-1	TRBV19	TRBD1	CASSNRDSPNTEAFF
TRBJ1-1	TRBV29-1	TRBD1	CSVRDRGRGARTEAFF
TRBJ2-5	TRBV4-1	TRBD2	CASSYGLAAQETQYF
TRBJ1-2	TRBV4-3	TRBD1	CASSQGAGTGAFRYGYTF
TRBJ1-6	TRBV7-9	NA	CASSLDRGSPLHF
TRBJ1-2	TRBV7-2	NA	CASSLEGRSAGGYTF
TRBJ2-2	TRBV7-9	NA	CASREGPRSTGELFF
TRBJ2-5	TRBV15	TRBD2	CATSTKGLSGRTLYQETQYF
TRBJ1-5	TRBV21-1	NA	CASSKLKTGACNQPQHF
TRBJ2-7	TRBV4-3	NA	CASSQAAAEAYEQYF
TRBJ2-5	TRBV4-3	TRBD1	CASSRDREETQYF
TRBJ2-7	TRBV19	NA	CASSIALQGGTAYEQYF
TRBJ2-1	TRBV19	TRBD2	CASSPLAGDLVFGNEQFF
TRBJ2-2	TRBV28	TRBD1	CASRPARDRETGELFF
TRBJ1-5	TRBV18	TRBD1	CASSPLDRGDGNQPQHF
TRBJ1-2	TRBV6-5	TRBD1	CASSYSGTGDYGYTF
TRBJ2-7	TRBV4-3	TRBD1	CASSPQGSSYEQYF
TRBJ1-2	TRBV11-2	NA	CASSSYGQNLRDYGYTF
TRBJ1-2	TRBV2	TRBD1	CASNPTGPNYGYTF
TRBJ2-1	TRBV7-2	NA	CASSLVASVNEQFF
TRBJ2-5	TRBV12-3/TRBV12-4	TRBD2	CASSSVTGGTQYF
TRBJ1-1	TRBV5-5	NA	CASSLTGMYTEAFF
TRBJ1-6	TRBV19	TRBD1	CASSIRDSRSPLHF
TRBJ1-2	TRBV12-3/TRBV12-4	NA	CASSPRETEGYTF
TRBJ2-2	TRBV9	NA	CASSLPRRASNTGELFF
TRBJ2-3	TRBV11-1	NA	CASSVVLTGTDTQYF